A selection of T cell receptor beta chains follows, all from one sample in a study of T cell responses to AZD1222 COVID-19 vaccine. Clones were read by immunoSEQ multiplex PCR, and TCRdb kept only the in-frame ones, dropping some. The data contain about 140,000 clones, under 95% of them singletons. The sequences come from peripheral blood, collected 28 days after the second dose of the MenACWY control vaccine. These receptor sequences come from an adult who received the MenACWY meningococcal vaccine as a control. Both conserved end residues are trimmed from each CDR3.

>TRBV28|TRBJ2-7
ASSTTGTSWPYEQY
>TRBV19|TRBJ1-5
ASSIFGGGDSNQPQH
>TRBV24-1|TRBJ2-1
ATSDLRDSWRLQF
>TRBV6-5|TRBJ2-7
ASSLVGGAPYEQY
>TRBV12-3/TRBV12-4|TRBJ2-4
ASSPGTRIIQY
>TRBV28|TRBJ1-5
ASSLWAGISNQPQH
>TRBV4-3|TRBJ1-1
ASSQDEGFRTEAF
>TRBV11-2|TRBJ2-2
ASSFSGGASTGELF
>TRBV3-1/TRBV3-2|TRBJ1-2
ASSQGTAANYGYT
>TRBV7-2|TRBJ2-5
ASSRTLQGGETQY
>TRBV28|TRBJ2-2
ASSFPNTGELF